This T cell receptor beta chain was obtained from a study of blood T cell repertoires in COVID-19. The V gene lost 2 bases and the J gene lost 0 bases, with 8 bases spanning the gap. The CDR3 loop spans 16 amino acids. Germline-derived CDR1 and CDR2 are SGHVS and FNYEAQ. Sequenced by immunoSEQ multiplex PCR; TCRdb stores in-frame clones only, minus some. The data hold about 240,000 clones, with 80% to 85% observed a single time. Sequencing used peripheral blood. This chain joins TRBV7-6 and TRBJ2-6; TRBD2 is a possible D gene (5 bases). This clonotype originated in a woman aged 55 to 70 with active or convalescent COVID-19. The CDR3 DNA sequence: TGTGCCAGCAGCTTACCGGGGATCTCTGGGGCCAACGTCCTGACTTTC. It is translated as CASSLPGISGANVLTF.